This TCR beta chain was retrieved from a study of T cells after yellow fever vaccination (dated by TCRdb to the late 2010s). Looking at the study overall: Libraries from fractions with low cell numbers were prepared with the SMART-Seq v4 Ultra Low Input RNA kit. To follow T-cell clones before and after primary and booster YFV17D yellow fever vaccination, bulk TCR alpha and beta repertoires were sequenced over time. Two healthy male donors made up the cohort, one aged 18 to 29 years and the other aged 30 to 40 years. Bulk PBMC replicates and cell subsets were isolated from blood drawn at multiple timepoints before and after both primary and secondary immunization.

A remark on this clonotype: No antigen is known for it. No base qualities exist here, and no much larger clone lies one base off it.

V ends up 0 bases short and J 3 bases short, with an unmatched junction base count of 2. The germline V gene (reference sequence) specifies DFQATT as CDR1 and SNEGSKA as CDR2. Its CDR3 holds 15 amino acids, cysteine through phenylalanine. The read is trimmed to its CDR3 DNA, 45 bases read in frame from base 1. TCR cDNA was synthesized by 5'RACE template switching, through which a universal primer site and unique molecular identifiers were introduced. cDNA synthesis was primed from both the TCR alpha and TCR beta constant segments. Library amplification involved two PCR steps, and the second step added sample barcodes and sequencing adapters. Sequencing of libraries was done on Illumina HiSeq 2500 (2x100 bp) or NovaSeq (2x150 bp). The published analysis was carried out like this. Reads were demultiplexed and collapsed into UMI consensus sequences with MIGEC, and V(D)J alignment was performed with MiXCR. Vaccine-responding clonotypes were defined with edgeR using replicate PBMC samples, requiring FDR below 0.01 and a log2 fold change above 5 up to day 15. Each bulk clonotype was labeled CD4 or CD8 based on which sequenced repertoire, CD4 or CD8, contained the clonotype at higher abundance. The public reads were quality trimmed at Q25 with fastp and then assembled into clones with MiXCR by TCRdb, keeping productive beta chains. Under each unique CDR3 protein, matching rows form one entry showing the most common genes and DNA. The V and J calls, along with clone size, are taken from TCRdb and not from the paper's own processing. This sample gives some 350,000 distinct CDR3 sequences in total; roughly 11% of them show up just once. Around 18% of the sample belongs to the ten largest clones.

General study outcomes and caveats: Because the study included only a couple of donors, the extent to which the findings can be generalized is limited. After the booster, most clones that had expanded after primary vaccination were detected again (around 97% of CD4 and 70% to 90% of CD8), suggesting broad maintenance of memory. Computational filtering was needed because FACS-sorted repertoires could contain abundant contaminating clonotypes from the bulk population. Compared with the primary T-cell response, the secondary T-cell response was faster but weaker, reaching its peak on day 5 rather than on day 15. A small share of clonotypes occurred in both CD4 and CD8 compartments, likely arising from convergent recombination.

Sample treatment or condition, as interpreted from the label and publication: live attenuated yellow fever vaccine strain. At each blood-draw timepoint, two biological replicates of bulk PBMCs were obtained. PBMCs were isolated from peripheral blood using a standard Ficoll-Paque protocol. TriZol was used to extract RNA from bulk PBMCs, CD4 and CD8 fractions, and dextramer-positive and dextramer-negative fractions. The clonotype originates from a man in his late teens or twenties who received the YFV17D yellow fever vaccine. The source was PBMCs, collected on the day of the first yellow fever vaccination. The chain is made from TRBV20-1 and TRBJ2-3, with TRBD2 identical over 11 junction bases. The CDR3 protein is CSARDSSGGTDTQYF. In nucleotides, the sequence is TGCAGTGCTAGAGACTCTAGCGGGGGGACAGATACGCAGTATTTT.